A single sample is the source of the 19 T cell receptor beta chains below, sequenced in a study of shared clonotypes between healthy human individuals. Naive CD8 cells, CD45RO-negative and positively selected for CCR7, excluded terminally differentiated effector memory CD45RA+ cells. Profiled with immunoSEQ multiplex PCR; TCRdb holds only in-frame clones, not every one. The sample has some 1,900,000 clones, over 85% seen once. Sequencing was done on a sample of naive CD8+ T cells sorted from blood. These TCRs come from a man aged 18 to 30 in good health.

V is TRBV5-8 and J is TRBJ2-7; D unclear. V was shortened by 1 base and J by 0 bases, with 17 bases between the two germline ends. The CDR3 contains 17 residues. CDR1 and CDR2 (germline): SGHTS, YDEGEE. The CDR3 bases are TGTGCCAGCAGCTTGAAGTTGACTGAGGTTAGCTCCTACGAGCAGTACTTC. Its translation: CASSLKLTEVSSYEQYF.

V gene TRBV9 combines with J gene TRBJ1-3; D unclear. The CDR3 runs to 13 residues. CDR1 is SGDLS and CDR2 is YYNGEE in the germline V gene. Trimming pared 2 bases from V and 3 bases from J, leaving 6 bases between. Here the CDR3 reads CASSVTVGNTIYF. For the CDR3, the DNA is TGTGCCAGCAGCGTCACGGTTGGAAACACCATATATTTT.

This clone was counted once. One end of the junction does not line up with germline, which may come from a read error. The V and J genes are TRBV18 and TRBJ2-5; D might be TRBD2 (5 bases). TRBJ2-7 matches the DNA end more closely, so the J call is doubtful. The CDR3 runs to 13 residues. The germline V gene encodes CDR1 KGHSH and CDR2 LQKENI. The CDR3 loop is CASTPRDSYEQYF. CDR3 bases: TGTGCCAGCACACCTCGGGACTCCTACGAGCAGTACTTC.

This rearrangement joins TRBV5-1 to TRBJ2-5, with 7 bases that match TRBD2. Looked up from germline, CDR1 is SGHRS and CDR2 is YFSETQ. J lost 5 bases, V lost 4 bases, and 11 bases had no gene match. This CDR3 is 15 amino acids long. The CDR3 DNA follows: TGCGCCAGCAGCCCGCTTATAACGGGGGGTGAGACCCAGTACTTC. Protein product: CASSPLITGGETQYF.

The CDR3 here is CASSVGPNGGYEQYF. CDR3 nucleotides: TGTGCCAGCAGCGTAGGACCCAATGGGGGTTACGAGCAGTACTTC. V and J are TRBV9 and TRBJ2-7; D tentatively reads TRBD1 or TRBD2 (5 bases each). Germline loops: CDR1 SGDLS, CDR2 YYNGEE. The CDR3 is made up of 15 amino acids. The V end was cut by 0 bases, the J end by 4 bases, with 14 bases between.

Notes on this clone: Distinct nucleotide sequences in the sample also encode this CDR3. The V call is TRBV7-2, the J call TRBJ2-7; no reliable D call. V dropped 3 bases and J dropped 4 bases, with 7 bases sitting between them. CDR1 SGHTA and CDR2 FQGNSA come from the germline V gene. The CDR3 sequence is 12 residues long. The CDR3 sequence is CASSFGSYEQYF. Here the CDR3 DNA reads TGTGCCAGCAGCTTTGGTAGTTACGAGCAGTACTTC. Using reference TRBV7-2 and TRBJ2-7 for the parts outside the CDR3, the full variable domain is GAGVSQSPSNKVTEKGKDVELRCDPISGHTALYWYRQSLGQGLEFLIYFQGNSAPDKSGLPSDRFSAERTGGSVSTLTIQRTQQEDSAVYLCASSFGSYEQYFGPGTRLTVT.

V is TRBV9 and J is TRBJ2-1, with 11 bases aligning to TRBD2. This CDR3 comprises 15 residues. Germline assignment: CDR1 SGDLS and CDR2 YYNGEE. J lost 4 bases, V lost 3 bases, and 3 bases had no gene match. CDR3 DNA: TGTGCCAGCAGCGCGACTAGCGGGATATACAATGAGCAGTTCTTC. It is translated as CASSATSGIYNEQFF.

Details on this clone: This specimen includes other DNA sequences encoding the same CDR3. The J gene is TRBJ2-2, the V gene TRBV6-5; D is unclear. V shed 0 bases and J shed 1 base, with 6 bases lying between them. This CDR3 has 15 residues. CDR1 is MNHEY, CDR2 SVGAGI, per germline. In DNA form, the CDR3 reads TGTGCCAGCAGTTACTCTGGGGAGAACACCGGGGAGCTGTTTTTT. Translated, it gives CASSYSGENTGELFF.

The CDR3: CATSRDKTGNPEAFF. CDR3 in DNA: TGTGCCACCAGCAGGGACAAAACAGGTAACCCTGAAGCTTTCTTT. The chain joins TRBV15 to TRBJ1-1; D possibly corresponds to TRBD1 (5 bases). This CDR3 is built from 15 residues. Germline V gene lookup returns CDR1 LNHNV and CDR2 YYDKDF (reference sequence). The V gene lost 3 bases and the J gene lost 6 bases, with 17 bases spanning the gap.

This sequence joins TRBV7-6 and TRBJ2-5, with D perhaps TRBD2 (6 bases). Germline lookup yields CDR1 SGHVS and CDR2 FNYEAQ. V was trimmed by 6 bases and J by 1 base, leaving 15 bases between them. This CDR3 region has 15 residues. The DNA for the CDR3 is TGTGCCAGCAGTCATAATCCGGGGGTCCAAGAGACCCAGTACTTC. It is translated as CASSHNPGVQETQYF.

This chain connects TRBV9 to TRBJ1-2; 7 bases match TRBD1. The V and J ends lost 0 bases and 0 bases, in that order; junction bases with no gene match: 8. CDR1 and CDR2 from the germline V gene are SGDLS and YYNGEE. This CDR3 is 17 amino acids long. The CDR3 bases are TGTGCCAGCAGCGTAGCTACAGGGACAGAGACTAACTATGGCTACACCTTC. It specifies CASSVATGTETNYGYTF.

This sequence joins TRBV19 and TRBJ1-1; tentatively, D is TRBD1 (6 bases). This CDR3 is 14 amino acids long. Germline CDR1 is LNHDA and CDR2 is SQIVND (reference sequence). V was shortened by 7 bases and J by 3 bases, with 15 bases between the two germline ends. CDR3 DNA: TGTGCCAGTACCGAGCACAGGGTGGACACTGAAGCTTTCTTT. Translating gives CASTEHRVDTEAFF.

The chain recombines TRBV27 with TRBJ1-4; D might be TRBD1 (6 bases). There are 15 residues in the CDR3. In germline, CDR1 is MNHEY, CDR2 SMNVEV (reference sequence). V was clipped by 2 bases and J by 8 bases, with 15 bases between them. The CDR3 sequence is CASSLGGTGREKLFF. The DNA for the CDR3 is TGTGCCAGCAGTTTAGGGGGTACAGGGCGGGAAAAACTGTTTTTT.

This rearrangement joins TRBV7-9 to TRBJ2-1, with TRBD2 identical over 9 bases. This CDR3 has 17 amino acids. With V trimmed by 1 base and J by 8 bases, 12 bases remained unmatched. Looked up from germline, CDR1 is SEHNR and CDR2 is FQNEAQ (reference sequence). The CDR3: CASSLGLAGGPGDEQFF. The CDR3 DNA reads TGTGCCAGCAGCTTAGGCCTCGCGGGAGGGCCTGGGGATGAGCAGTTCTTC.

This clone appeared a single time. V gene TRBV27 combines with J gene TRBJ2-1; D is undetermined. V lost 0 bases, J lost 8 bases, and 14 bases lay in between. There are 15 residues in the CDR3. Germline CDR1 is MNHEY and CDR2 is SMNVEV (reference sequence). This CDR3 is CASSLSLGFYDEQFF. The CDR3, as DNA: TGTGCCAGCAGTTTATCGCTTGGATTCTATGATGAGCAGTTCTTC.

The chain combines TRBV5-1 with TRBJ2-3, with D maybe TRBD2 (5 bases). Germline values: CDR1 SGHRS, CDR2 YFSETQ. The CDR3 is 17 residues long. The V and J ends lost 4 bases and 1 base respectively, with 19 bases between them. The CDR3 loop reads CASSPSPGVQGTDTQYF. Here the CDR3 DNA reads TGCGCCAGCAGCCCATCACCCGGGGTTCAGGGCACAGATACGCAGTATTTT.

To note about this clone: The sample carries other DNA sequences with the same CDR3. The chain joins TRBV4-1 to TRBJ1-5; D may be TRBD1 (6 bases). CDR1 and CDR2 (germline): MGHRA, YSYEKL. CDR3 size: 15 residues. Trimming took 1 base from V and 6 from J, leaving 13 bases between them. CDR3 region: CASSQVGGAGQPQHF. The CDR3 DNA reads as TGCGCCAGCAGCCAAGTGGGGGGGGCAGGTCAGCCCCAGCATTTT.

The rearrangement joins TRBV7-9 to TRBJ1-1; 11 bases fit TRBD1. The CDR3 totals 14 residues. The junction had 11 bases not matched to a gene; V was cut back by 10 bases and J by 7 bases. Germline V gives CDR1 SEHNR, CDR2 FQNEAQ (reference sequence). In nucleotides, the CDR3 is TGTGCCATTGGTGGGGCCGGGACAGGGGGTGAAGCTTTCTTT. Protein sequence: CAIGGAGTGGEAFF.

The chain couples TRBV7-9 to TRBJ2-5, with 7 bases that match TRBD1. V lost 2 bases to trimming and J lost 5 bases; unmatched junction nucleotides: 14. The CDR3 covers 17 residues. CDR1 is SEHNR and CDR2 is FQNEAQ in the germline V gene (reference sequence). The CDR3 DNA is TGTGCCAGCAGCTTAATACCTCCCGACAGGGTTGACGAGACCCAGTACTTC. Its protein is CASSLIPPDRVDETQYF.